Below, 14 T cell receptor beta chains from the same sample are listed, as sequenced in a study of T cells in Graves' hyperthyroidism and ophthalmopathy. Amplified TCR beta CDR3 regions came from RNA transcripts. HTBI primers were used for first-round RT-PCR of the TCR CDR3. TCRdb called the multiplex PCR reads again in MiXCR, with one record for every CDR3 protein. The sample holds about 700,000 distinct CDR3 sequences, around 15% seen once. Sequenced input: blood. The receptor set was obtained from a woman between 18 and 29 years old with Graves' hyperthyroidism.

There are many counts of this clonotype. This rearrangement joins TRBV30 to TRBJ1-1; D is undetermined. The ends were cut back, 1 base at V and 1 base at J, with 7 bases in the middle. CDR1 GTSNPN and CDR2 SVGIG come from the germline V gene (reference sequence). The CDR3 contains 13 residues. CDR3 bases: TGTGCCTGGAGTGGGTACAGGAACACTGAAGCTTTCTTT. As protein: CAWSGYRNTEAFF.

The chain combines TRBV4-1 with TRBJ1-4, with 8 bases that match TRBD1. Trimming at V came to 1 base and at J to 0 bases, leaving 4 bases not matched to a gene. CDR1 and CDR2 from the germline V gene are MGHRA and YSYEKL. This CDR3 is 17 amino acids long. This CDR3 is CASSQGPQGATNEKLFF. CDR3 nucleotide sequence: TGCGCCAGCAGCCAAGGGCCACAGGGGGCAACTAATGAAAAACTGTTTTTT.

There are many counts of this clonotype. This chain connects TRBV28 to TRBJ1-2, with a tentative D call TRBD1 (6 bases). V was trimmed by 7 bases and J by 8 bases, leaving 17 bases between them. CDR3 length equals 13 residues. The germline V gene has CDR1 MDHEN and CDR2 SYDVKM. The chain's CDR3 is CASTAGGAWGYTF. The CDR3 nucleotides read TGTGCCAGCACCGCCGGGGGGGCGTGGGGCTACACCTTC.

This clonotype appeared a few times. The CDR3 region is CASNMGLAGEQYF. DNA for the CDR3: TGTGCCAGTAACATGGGACTAGCGGGTGAGCAGTACTTC. The V gene is TRBV19, the J gene TRBJ2-7; 12 bases agree with TRBD2. Per the germline V gene, CDR1 is LNHDA and CDR2 is SQIVND (reference sequence). The CDR3 spans 13 residues. V shed 7 bases and J 7 bases; nucleotides not matched to a gene: 5.

The V call is TRBV12-3 or TRBV12-4, the J call TRBJ1-4, with D maybe TRBD1 (5 bases). CDR3 length: 12 amino acids. The V and J ends lost 7 bases and 7 bases respectively, with 10 bases between them. CDR3 nucleotide sequence: TGTGCCAGCACCCTGGGGGGTGAAAAACTGTTTTTT. Residues: CASTLGGEKLFF.

The chain recombines TRBV9 with TRBJ1-6; D is ambiguous. Germline-derived CDR1 and CDR2 are SGDLS and YYNGEE. Deletions cut 0 bases from V and 9 bases from J, with 10 bases between. The CDR3 consists of 14 residues. The CDR3 loop reads CASSVGQVVSPLHF. The CDR3 DNA reads TGTGCCAGCAGCGTAGGACAAGTCGTTTCACCCCTCCACTTT. The full variable domain, its missing parts supplied by reference TRBV9 and TRBJ1-6, is DSGVTQTPKHLITATGQRVTLRCSPRSGDLSVYWYQQSLDQGLQFLIQYYNGEERAKGNILERFSAQQFPDLHSELNLSSLELGDSALYFCASSVGQVVSPLHFGNGTRLTVT.

V is TRBV7-9 and J is TRBJ2-7; the D is unclear. Trimming stripped 5 bases from V and 4 bases from J, with 6 bases between. The CDR3 is made up of 11 amino acids. Per germline, CDR1 SEHNR and CDR2 FQNEAQ (reference sequence). CDR3 DNA sequence: TGTGCCAGCAGCAACCAATACGAGCAGTACTTC. It specifies CASSNQYEQYF.

The chain employs TRBV27 and TRBJ2-1; possibly TRBD2 for D (7 bases). The CDR3 extends over 16 amino acids. The V gene's germline CDR1 is MNHEY and CDR2 SMNVEV (reference sequence). V was shortened by 6 bases and J by 1 base, with 16 bases between the two germline ends. The CDR3 is CASSRKGGASYNEQFF. Written as DNA, the CDR3 is TGTGCCAGCAGCCGCAAAGGGGGGGCTTCCTACAATGAGCAGTTCTTC.

The V and J genes are TRBV27 and TRBJ1-1; D call uncertain. This CDR3 region has 15 residues. V gave up 2 bases and J gave up 0 bases, with 10 bases separating them. Germline CDR1 reads MNHEY; CDR2 reads SMNVEV (reference sequence). Here the CDR3 DNA reads TGTGCCAGCAGTTTAAGCGTCCGGATGAACACTGAAGCTTTCTTT. Its protein is CASSLSVRMNTEAFF.

This clonotype was counted many times. The rearrangement joins TRBV2 to TRBJ2-6; 8 nucleotides align to TRBD1. Germline CDR1 SNHLY, CDR2 FYNNEI. V shed 5 bases, J shed 4 bases, and the junction held 4 bases outside the gene matches. This CDR3 contains 15 residues. The CDR3 sequence: CASSRQGSGANVLTF. For the CDR3, the DNA is TGTGCCAGCAGTCGACAGGGGAGCGGGGCCAACGTCCTGACTTTC.

This clonotype was seen repeatedly, ten times or more. The chain couples TRBV6-1 to TRBJ2-1; unclear D gene. The V end lost 2 bases, the J end lost 7 bases, and 15 bases lay between the germline ends. This CDR3 spans 15 amino acids. CDR1 and CDR2 from the germline V gene are MNHNS and SASEGT. The CDR3 reads CASSEIVEGVNEQFF. In nucleotides, the CDR3 is TGTGCCAGCAGTGAAATCGTGGAAGGAGTGAATGAGCAGTTCTTC.

The table lists this clonotype with many counts. The V gene is TRBV11-2, the J gene TRBJ2-1; no firm D call. CDR3 length: 16 residues. Looked up from germline, CDR1 is SGHAT and CDR2 is FQNNGV. V shed 2 bases and J shed 4 bases, with 15 bases lying between them. The CDR3 is CASSLYSSGLYNEQFF. In nucleotides, the CDR3 is TGTGCCAGCAGCTTATACTCGTCCGGTTTGTACAATGAGCAGTTCTTC.

This clonotype showed up just once. V gene TRBV29-1 combines with J gene TRBJ1-2; D uncertain. The V end was cut by 4 bases, the J end by 2 bases, with 14 bases between. CDR3 length: 14 amino acids. CDR1 and CDR2 (germline): SQVTM, ANQGSEA. The CDR3 sequence: CSVGGSSLNYGYTF. In DNA form, the CDR3 reads TGCAGCGTTGGGGGAAGTAGCCTCAACTATGGCTACACCTTC.

In this sample, this clonotype turned up many times. This sequence joins TRBV25-1 and TRBJ2-1, with D tentatively TRBD1 (10 bases). CDR1 is MGHDK, CDR2 SYGVNS, per germline. The CDR3 sequence is 22 residues long. V was trimmed by 4 bases and J by 4 bases, leaving 35 bases between them. The CDR3 reads CASSVPSTTGGMVLAGYNEQFF. In DNA form, the CDR3 reads TGTGCCAGCAGTGTCCCCTCCACGACAGGGGGCATGGTACTAGCGGGTTACAATGAGCAGTTCTTC.